This record covers a single TCR beta chain. The sample is drawn from a study of blood T cell repertoires in COVID-19. Profiled with immunoSEQ multiplex PCR; TCRdb holds only in-frame clones, not every one. This table holds around 76,000 clones, 85% to 90% found once. This clonotype was obtained from a man aged 60-69 years with acute or convalescent COVID-19. The sample consisted of peripheral blood.

Written as DNA, the CDR3 is TGCGCCAGCAGCTTAACCGCGGGAGATAATGAGCAGTTCTTC. Protein product: CASSLTAGDNEQFF. The rearrangement uses TRBV5-1 and TRBJ2-1; 7 bases fit TRBD2. The CDR3 has 14 amino acids. The germline gives CDR1 SGHRS, CDR2 YFSETQ. V shed 2 bases, J shed 7 bases, and the junction held 6 bases outside the gene matches. The full variable domain, rest sourced from reference TRBV5-1 and TRBJ2-1, is KAGVTQTPRYLIKTRGQQVTLSCSPISGHRSVSWYQQTPGQGLQFLFEYFSETQRNKGNFPGRFSGRQFSNSRSEMNVSTLELGDSALYLCASSLTAGDNEQFFGPGTRLTVL.